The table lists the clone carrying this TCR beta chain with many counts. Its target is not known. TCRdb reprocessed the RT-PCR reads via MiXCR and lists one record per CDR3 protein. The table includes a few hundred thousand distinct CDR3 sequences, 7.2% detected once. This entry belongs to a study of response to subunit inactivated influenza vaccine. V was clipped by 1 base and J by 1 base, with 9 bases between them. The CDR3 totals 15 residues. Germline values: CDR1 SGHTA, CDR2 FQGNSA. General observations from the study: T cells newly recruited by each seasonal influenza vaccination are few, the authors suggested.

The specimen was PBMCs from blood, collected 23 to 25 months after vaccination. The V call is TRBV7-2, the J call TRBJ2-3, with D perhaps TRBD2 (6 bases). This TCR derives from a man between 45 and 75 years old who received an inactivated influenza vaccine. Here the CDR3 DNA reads TGTGCCAGCAGCTTAGAGGGCGGGGGCACAGATACGCAGTATTTT. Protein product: CASSLEGGGTDTQYF. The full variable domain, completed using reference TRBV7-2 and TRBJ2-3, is GAGVSQSPSNKVTEKGKDVELRCDPISGHTALYWYRQSLGQGLEFLIYFQGNSAPDKSGLPSDRFSAERTGGSVSTLTIQRTQQEDSAVYLCASSLEGGGTDTQYFGPGTRLTVL.